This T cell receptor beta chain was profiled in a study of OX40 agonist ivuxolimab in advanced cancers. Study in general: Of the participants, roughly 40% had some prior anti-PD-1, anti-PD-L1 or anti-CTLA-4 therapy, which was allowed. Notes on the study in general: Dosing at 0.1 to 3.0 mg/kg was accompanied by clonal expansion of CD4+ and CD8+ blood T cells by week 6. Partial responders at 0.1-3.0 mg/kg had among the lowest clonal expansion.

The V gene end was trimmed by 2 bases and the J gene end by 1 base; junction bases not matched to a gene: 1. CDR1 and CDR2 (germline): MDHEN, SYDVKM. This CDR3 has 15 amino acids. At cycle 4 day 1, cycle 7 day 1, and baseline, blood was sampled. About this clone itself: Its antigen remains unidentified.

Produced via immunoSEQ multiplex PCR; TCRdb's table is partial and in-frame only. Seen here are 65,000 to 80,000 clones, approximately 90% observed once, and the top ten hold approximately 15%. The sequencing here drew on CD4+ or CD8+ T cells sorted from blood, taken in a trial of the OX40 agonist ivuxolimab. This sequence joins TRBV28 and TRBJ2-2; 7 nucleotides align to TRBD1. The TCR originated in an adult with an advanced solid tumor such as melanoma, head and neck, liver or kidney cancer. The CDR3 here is CASSLGTVNTGELFF. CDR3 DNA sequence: TGTGCCAGCAGTTTAGGGACAGTGAACACCGGGGAGCTGTTTTTT. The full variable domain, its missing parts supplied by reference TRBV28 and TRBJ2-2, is DVKVTQSSRYLVKRTGEKVFLECVQDMDHENMFWYRQDPGLGLRLIYFSYDVKMKEKGDIPEGYSVSREKKERFSLILESASTNQTSMYLCASSLGTVNTGELFFGEGSRLTVL.